One T cell receptor (beta chain) is described in this entry. Its antigen is unknown. Each diagnosis drew on symptoms, thyroxine, TRAb, thyroid ultrasound and orbital computed tomography findings. The source of the PBMCs was around 10 ml of fresh peripheral blood. These data come from a study of T cells in Graves' hyperthyroidism and ophthalmopathy. Study-level results: From stable hyperthyroidism, ophthalmopathy was set apart by a 13 V-J model. The model anticipated ophthalmopathy a median around six months pre-onset.

Amplified regions were TCR beta CDR3 sequences from RNA transcripts. The primer set for the first-round RT-PCR of the TCR CDR3 was HTBI. TCRdb fed the multiplex PCR reads into MiXCR, producing one record per CDR3 protein. The table lists a few hundred thousand distinct CDR3 sequences, more than 15% of them singletons. The sequence was obtained from a woman in her thirties or forties with Graves' ophthalmopathy. What was sequenced was blood.

The CDR3 here is CASSSYGGGTHTRGGYTF. The CDR3 coding sequence is TGTGCCAGCAGCTCTTACGGAGGGGGGACACATACTCGTGGTGGCTACACCTTC. The chain has TRBV7-8 and TRBJ1-2; tentatively, D is TRBD1 (6 bases). V lost 4 bases to trimming and J lost 7 bases, with 28 bases between them. CDR1 is SGHVS and CDR2 is FQNEAQ in the germline V gene. This CDR3 contains 18 residues.